Following are 30 T cell receptor beta chains from one sample sequenced in a study of post-analysis software for immune sequencing data. General observations from the study: Four or five TRBV segments were more frequent in patients than controls; TRBV5-6, TRBV5-1 and TRBV20-1 belonged to this group.

These TCRs are of unknown antigen specificity. The TCR beta cDNA libraries carried unique molecular identifiers. One entry per CDR3 protein results from TCRdb running MiXCR on the PCR reads. The sample lists 450,000 to 700,000 distinct CDR3 sequences, roughly 46% occurring once. Sequenced: blood. These receptors were obtained from a girl aged 10-17 years with multiple sclerosis.

The chain joins TRBV9 to TRBJ1-2; no clear D gene. V lost 0 bases and J lost 4, with 10 bases in between. The CDR3 covers 14 residues. The germline gives CDR1 SGDLS, CDR2 YYNGEE. The CDR3, as DNA: TGTGCCAGCAGCGTAGGGGGAGGGCCCTATGGCTACACCTTC. Translating gives CASSVGGGPYGYTF.

The chain links TRBV7-9 to TRBJ2-1; TRBD2 aligns across 10 bases. V shed 2 bases, J shed 5 bases, and the junction held 6 bases outside the gene matches. This CDR3 contains 16 residues. CDR1 is SEHNR, CDR2 FQNEAQ, per germline (reference sequence). Written as DNA, the CDR3 is TGTGCCAGCAGCTTACCGGGACTAGCGAGTGACAATGAGCAGTTCTTC. It is translated as CASSLPGLASDNEQFF.

The chain recombines TRBV4-1 with TRBJ2-5; possibly TRBD1 for D (6 bases). This CDR3 comprises 15 residues. The germline V gene has CDR1 MGHRA and CDR2 YSYEKL. The germline V and J ends were trimmed by 6 bases and 5 bases, with 19 bases remaining between them. The CDR3 bases are TGCGCCAGCAGACCCTGGGACACGGCTGTGGAGACCCAGTACTTC. This codes for CASRPWDTAVETQYF.

This clonotype has only a few counts. V gene TRBV5-1 combines with J gene TRBJ1-2; 9 nucleotides match TRBD1. Trimming cost V 7 bases and J 0 bases; bases outside gene matches: 10. From germline, CDR1 is SGHRS and CDR2 YFSETQ. This CDR3 region has 16 residues. The CDR3 loop is CASLPDRDRANYGYTF. The DNA for the CDR3 is TGCGCCAGCTTGCCCGACCGGGACAGGGCTAACTATGGCTACACCTTC.

This rearrangement joins TRBV10-3 to TRBJ2-4, with 10 bases that match TRBD2. Near its end, the DNA agrees better with TRBJ2-7, so the J call may be wrong. CDR1 is ENHRY and CDR2 is SYGVKD in the germline V gene. The CDR3 has 15 residues. The CDR3 DNA reads as TGTGCCATCAGGGTAGCGGGAGGCCCTCCCAACGAGCAGTACTTC. Translation gives CAIRVAGGPPNEQYF.

This clonotype was observed a few times. V and J are TRBV27 and TRBJ2-7; 10 bases match TRBD1. The germline CDR1 and CDR2 sequences are MNHEY and SMNVEV (reference sequence). V lost 5 bases to trimming and J lost 3 bases; unmatched junction nucleotides: 13. The CDR3 extends over 17 amino acids. The CDR3 reads CASSPLRTGGKRYEQYF. The CDR3 DNA follows: TGTGCCAGCAGTCCCCTCCGGACAGGGGGGAAGCGCTACGAGCAGTACTTC.

A few counts support this clonotype. The J gene is TRBJ2-3, the V gene TRBV12-3 or TRBV12-4, with D hard to call. Trimming shortened V by 6 bases and J by 3 bases, and 7 bases separated the two germline ends. CDR3 size: 12 residues. In DNA, the CDR3 is TGTGCCAGCAGAGACTTGACAGATACGCAGTATTTT. Translation: CASRDLTDTQYF.

The V gene is TRBV7-3, the J gene TRBJ1-4, with D hard to call. Germline CDR1 reads SGHTA; CDR2 reads FQGTGA. V shed 1 base and J shed 6 bases, with 3 bases lying between them. This CDR3 is built from 12 residues. CDR3 amino acids: CASSLIHEKLFF. As DNA, the CDR3 is TGTGCCAGCAGCTTAATTCATGAAAAACTGTTTTTT.

In nucleotides, the CDR3 is TGTGCCAGCTGCGGGAGGAATCCCCAAGAGACCCAGTACTTC. This codes for CASCGRNPQETQYF. The genes are TRBV12-3 or TRBV12-4 and TRBJ2-5, with TRBD2 identical over 8 bases. The CDR3 extends over 14 amino acids. J lost 1 base, V lost 8 bases, and 6 bases had no gene match.

About this clonotype itself: One end of the junction is discordant with germline, which a read error may explain. The rearrangement joins TRBV12-3 or TRBV12-4 to TRBJ2-3; 7 nucleotides line up with TRBD1. The CDR3 has 13 amino acids. The CDR3 DNA reads TGTGCCAGCAGTCCGACAGGGCAAGATGCGCAGTATTTT. Translation gives CASSPTGQDAQYF.

The chain is built from TRBV29-1 and TRBJ1-2, with 11 positions matching TRBD1. The germline V gene encodes CDR1 SQVTM and CDR2 ANQGSEA. The CDR3 extends over 13 amino acids. CDR3 protein: CRPSGTGGHGYTF. The DNA of the CDR3 is TGCAGACCCAGTGGGACAGGGGGACATGGCTACACCTTC.

The chain links TRBV6-5 to TRBJ1-2; D possibly corresponds to TRBD1 (6 bases). The V gene lost 6 bases and the J gene lost 5 bases, with 16 bases spanning the gap. The CDR3 runs to 14 residues. The germline V gene encodes CDR1 MNHEY and CDR2 SVGAGI. The CDR3 bases are TGTGCCAGCAGCCCGGAGGGGGGCTGGTATGGCTACACCTTC. Translating gives CASSPEGGWYGYTF.

This clonotype was picked up a small number of times. The chain combines TRBV3-1 with TRBJ1-2, with 12 positions matching TRBD1. Losses at the gene ends were 4 bases for V and 7 bases for J; bases not matched to a gene: 7. The CDR3 has 15 residues. The germline gives CDR1 LGHDT, CDR2 YNNKEL (reference sequence). The DNA for the CDR3 is TGTGCCAGCAGCCGCCGGGACAGGGGGCGAAGTGGCTACACCTTC. It yields the protein CASSRRDRGRSGYTF.

The chain uses TRBV7-2 and TRBJ2-1; no reliable D call. The CDR3 extends over 11 amino acids. Deletions cut 5 bases from V and 8 bases from J, with 7 bases between. Looked up from germline, CDR1 is SGHTA and CDR2 is FQGNSA. The CDR3 DNA follows: TGTGCCAGCAGCCAGCGCTATGAGCAGTTCTTC. Translation: CASSQRYEQFF.

The chain uses TRBV24-1 and TRBJ2-4, with TRBD2 identical over 9 bases. In germline, CDR1 is KGHDR, CDR2 SFDVKD. This CDR3 spans 17 amino acids. V gave up 5 bases and J gave up 3 bases; unmatched junction bases: 10. CDR3 in amino acids: CATSGGRADGGKNIQYF. The CDR3 bases are TGTGCCACCAGTGGCGGGAGGGCGGACGGAGGCAAAAACATTCAGTACTTC.

V and J are TRBV4-3 and TRBJ2-3; 9 bases map to TRBD2. The J segment lost 5 bases and the V segment lost 1 base, leaving 16 bases of the junction unmatched. Germline CDR1 and CDR2: LGHNA and YSLEER. There are 19 residues in the CDR3. CDR3 nucleotides: TGCGCCAGCAGCCAAGCGGTAGCGGGAGAGAGATACCCACAAGATACGCAGTATTTT. It specifies CASSQAVAGERYPQDTQYF.

This sequence joins TRBV5-5 and TRBJ2-3; 13 bases match TRBD2. The trim removed 2 bases at V and 4 bases at J, leaving 4 bases unmatched. The germline gives CDR1 SGHKS, CDR2 YYEKEE (reference sequence). The CDR3 is made up of 16 amino acids. This CDR3 reads CASSFRLAGGPDTQYF. CDR3 DNA sequence: TGTGCCAGCAGCTTCCGACTAGCGGGAGGCCCAGATACGCAGTATTTT.

V and J are TRBV5-1 and TRBJ1-4, with TRBD1 as a possible D gene (5 bases). Trimming stripped 4 bases from V and 4 bases from J, with 11 bases between. The germline CDR1 and CDR2 sequences are SGHRS and YFSETQ. The CDR3 extends over 14 amino acids. CDR3 in amino acids: CASSLRDGNEKLFF. For the CDR3, the DNA is TGCGCCAGCAGCCTACGGGACGGTAATGAAAAACTGTTTTTT.

This clonotype turned up a few times. The chain links TRBV4-1 to TRBJ2-7; tentatively, D is TRBD2 (5 bases). The CDR3 has 16 residues. Trimming cost V 4 bases and J 4 bases, with 20 bases left between them. Looked up from germline, CDR1 is MGHRA and CDR2 is YSYEKL. CDR3 in DNA: TGCGCCAGCAGCCGTCTGACGGGGTTCCGAGGGTACGAGCAGTACTTC. Translating gives CASSRLTGFRGYEQYF.

This chain uses TRBV4-1 with TRBJ2-7; TRBD1 might be the D (6 bases). Trimming took off 1 base at V and 2 bases at J, with 15 bases between the two ends. Germline CDR1 and CDR2: MGHRA and YSYEKL. This CDR3 spans 16 amino acids. The CDR3 spells CASSQANRVEAYEQYF. The DNA of the CDR3 is TGCGCCAGCAGCCAAGCGAACAGGGTAGAGGCCTACGAGCAGTACTTC.

This clonotype was observed a handful of times. The chain joins TRBV12-3 or TRBV12-4 to TRBJ2-3, with a tentative D call TRBD1 (5 bases). The CDR3 runs to 14 residues. Trimming took off 7 bases at V and 3 bases at J, with 14 bases between the two ends. DNA of the CDR3: TGTGCCAGCACTCCCACGACAGTTACAGATACGCAGTATTTT. It yields the protein CASTPTTVTDTQYF.

The CDR3 region has the DNA TGTGCCAGCAGTTACCGCGCAGGGCTCACCTACGAGCAGTACTTC. It codes for CASSYRAGLTYEQYF. The chain recombines TRBV6-5 with TRBJ2-7; a possible D gene is TRBD1 (5 bases). The CDR3 runs to 15 residues. Germline loops: CDR1 MNHEY, CDR2 SVGAGI. V lost 2 bases to trimming and J lost 2 bases, with 13 bases between them.

This clonotype was detected only once. At one end, the junction sequence differs from germline, possibly due to a read error. The V gene is TRBV6-5, the J gene TRBJ1-2; D is undetermined. Germline V gene lookup returns CDR1 MNHEY and CDR2 SVGAGI. The CDR3 length is 14 residues. The chain's CDR3 is CASLSVGANHGYTF. CDR3 sequence (DNA): TGTGCCAGCTTATCCGTAGGTGCTAACCATGGCTACACCTTC.

This clonotype has a handful of counts. The junction departs from germline at one end; a sequencing error may be responsible. The V and J genes are TRBV7-2 and TRBJ2-4, with D perhaps assigned TRBD1 or TRBD2 (6 bases each). The CDR3 has 16 residues. Germline CDR1 reads SGHTA; CDR2 reads FQGNSA. The CDR3 DNA is TGTGCCAGTAGCTTTCTAGCCGGAGGGGGCAAAAACATTCAGTACTTC. Protein sequence: CASSFLAGGGKNIQYF.

This clonotype was detected once. The gene calls are TRBV4-1 and TRBJ2-5; the D is unclear. This CDR3 has 17 residues. The germline CDR1 and CDR2 sequences are MGHRA and YSYEKL. V shed 1 base and J shed 0 bases, with 15 bases lying between them. In DNA form, the CDR3 reads TGCGCCAGCAGCCAAGGCTCGGGCGGACCGTACCAAGAGACCCAGTACTTC. Its protein product is CASSQGSGGPYQETQYF.

The chain joins TRBV20-1 to TRBJ1-1; D unclear. Trimming pared 6 bases from V and 4 bases from J, leaving 18 bases between. Germline CDR1 reads DFQATT; CDR2 reads SNEGSKA (reference sequence). The CDR3 is 14 amino acids. Written as DNA, the CDR3 is TGCAGTGCCCTTAGAGGGAGCGGGATCACTGAAGCTTTCTTT. Its protein product is CSALRGSGITEAFF.

The rearrangement links TRBV20-1 to TRBJ2-7; 10 bases fit TRBD2. V lost 0 bases, J lost 2 bases, and 4 bases stayed unmatched. CDR1 is DFQATT, CDR2 SNEGSKA, per germline (reference sequence). CDR3 length: 15 residues. The CDR3 region has the DNA TGCAGTGCTAGAGATAAAGGGACTAGCGCCTACGAGCAGTACTTC. Protein: CSARDKGTSAYEQYF.

The table lists this clonotype with a few counts. The chain joins TRBV29-1 to TRBJ2-5; 10 nucleotides agree with TRBD2. Germline lookup yields CDR1 SQVTM and CDR2 ANQGSEA. This CDR3 region has 15 residues. Trimming cost V 4 bases and J 1 base; bases outside gene matches: 6. The CDR3 DNA follows: TGCAGCGTTGGGGGGAGCGGGGGGGCCCAAGAGACCCAGTACTTC. This translates into CSVGGSGGAQETQYF.

The table lists this clonotype with a few counts. The V and J genes are TRBV9 and TRBJ2-5, with 8 bases identical to TRBD1. This CDR3 region has 15 residues. Germline assignment: CDR1 SGDLS and CDR2 YYNGEE. Trimming at V came to 4 bases and at J to 2 bases, leaving 7 bases not matched to a gene. The CDR3 DNA sequence: TGTGCCAGCAGCACCAGGACAGGGCCTCAAGAGACCCAGTACTTC. It is translated as CASSTRTGPQETQYF.

The chain joins TRBV7-9 to TRBJ1-1; D is perhaps TRBD1 (6 bases). Trimming took 5 bases from V and 11 from J, leaving 18 bases between them. The CDR3 extends over 13 amino acids. CDR1 and CDR2 (germline): SEHNR, FQNEAQ (reference sequence). CDR3 in DNA: TGTGCCAGCAGCCTAGGGGGAAATACCTACGCTTTCTTT. This sequence encodes CASSLGGNTYAFF. The full variable domain, its missing parts supplied by reference TRBV7-9 and TRBJ1-1, is DTGVSQNPRHKITKRGQNVTFRCDPISEHNRLYWYRQTLGQGPEFLTYFQNEAQLEKSRLLSDRFSAERPKGSFSTLEIQRTEQGDSAMYLCASSLGGNTYAFFGQGTRLTVV.